Listed below are T cell receptor beta chains from one sample, sequenced in a study of blood T cells in healthy people across ages. TCRdb ran MiXCR on the 5' RACE reads and lists one entry per CDR3 protein. Seen here are 800,000 or so distinct CDR3 sequences, around half observed once, and the top ten hold 18%. The specimen sequenced was blood. All receptors come from a man older than 75 in good health. Each CDR3 is given with its conserved first and last residue. A D gene is named only where the DNA matches it firmly. Rows give clone size only sometimes, using once, few, many, or a class for an expanded clone.

TRBV7-2	.	.	TRBJ2-7	TGTGCCAGCAGCCCAGCCCGGGACTCTGACTACGAGCAGTACTTC	CASSPARDSDYEQYF
TRBV6-6	.	.	TRBJ2-3	TGTGCCAGCAGTCCCGGGGCGGGAGATACGCAGTATTTT	CASSPGAGDTQYF
TRBV7-9	few	.	TRBJ2-1	TGTGCCAGCAGCTTAGGTCGAGGGATGAACAATGAGCAGTTCTTC	CASSLGRGMNNEQFF
TRBV12-3/TRBV12-4	.	.	TRBJ2-3	TGTGCCAGCAGTTTCAGGGAGGGGGGAGCAGATACGCAGTATTTT	CASSFREGGADTQYF
TRBV29-1	few	TRBD2	TRBJ2-3	TGCAGCGTTGAACAGGGGTTCAGCGGGGGCCCGGAAGATACGCAGTATTTT	CSVEQGFSGGPEDTQYF
TRBV29-1	few	TRBD1	TRBJ2-7	TGCAGCGTGCTGACAGGGGGCTTCGACGAGCAGTACTTC	CSVLTGGFDEQYF
TRBV6-1	few	.	TRBJ2-1	TGTGCCAGCCTAAATGCCGATAGCTCCTACAATGAGCAGTTCTTC	CASLNADSSYNEQFF
TRBV20-1	.	TRBD2	TRBJ2-7	TGCAGTGCTAGAGAATCGCGGGAGGCCCCCTACGAGCAGTACTTC	CSARESREAPYEQYF
TRBV5-1	few	TRBD2	TRBJ2-7	TGCGCCAGCAGCTTCGGAGCGGGAGGAGCCTACGAGCAGTACTTC	CASSFGAGGAYEQYF
TRBV7-2	few	.	TRBJ2-7	TGTGCCAGCAGCCAGGGGTCCTACAATGAGCAGTACTTC	CASSQGSYNEQYF
TRBV5-1	few	TRBD2	TRBJ2-3	TGCGCCAGCAGCGTAAGGGCGGGAGAGGTTGCAGATACGCAGTATTTT	CASSVRAGEVADTQYF
TRBV4-2	.	TRBD1	TRBJ2-3	TGTGCCAGCAGCCAGGACAGGGGGCGGACAGATACGCAGTATTTT	CASSQDRGRTDTQYF
TRBV28	few	.	TRBJ1-2	TGTGCCAGCAGTTTTACTAACTATGGCTACACCTTC	CASSFTNYGYTF
TRBV11-3	few	TRBD2	TRBJ2-1	TGTGCCAGCAGCGGCGGGACTAGCATCTACAATGAGCAGTTCTTC	CASSGGTSIYNEQFF
TRBV7-9	few	.	TRBJ2-1	TGTGCCAGCATCCCATCGACAGGTTTCTCCTATTATGAGCAGTTCTTC	CASIPSTGFSYYEQFF
TRBV7-3	.	.	TRBJ1-1	TGTGCCAGCAGCTTTTTCGGAATCCCGGGGGCTGAAGCTTTCTTT	CASSFFGIPGAEAFF
TRBV28	.	TRBD1	TRBJ2-1	TGTGCCAGCAGTGGAGGAGCTTCTGGACAGGGAGTTGAGCAGTTCTTC	CASSGGASGQGVEQFF
TRBV12-3/TRBV12-4	.	.	TRBJ2-1	TGTGCCAGCACCATCGGGCAGCCGAGGGGCGAGCAGTTCTTC	CASTIGQPRGEQFF
TRBV28	.	TRBD2	TRBJ2-3	TGTGCCAGCAGTTCCCTCGCCGCGGGCGGGAGTTCAGATACGCAGTATTTT	CASSSLAAGGSSDTQYF
TRBV20-1	many	.	TRBJ1-2	TGCAGTGCTAGTTGGGGTAGAGGCTACACCTTC	CSASWGRGYTF
TRBV7-9	few	.	TRBJ2-7	TGTGCCAGCAGCTACTTAAGCTCCTACGAGCAGTACTTC	CASSYLSSYEQYF
TRBV20-1	.	.	TRBJ2-7	TGCAGTGCTACTGAGCCGAGCTCCTACGAGCAGTACTTC	CSATEPSSYEQYF
TRBV29-1	.	.	TRBJ2-3	TGCAGCGTTCCTAGTATCGGCACAGATACGCAGTATTTT	CSVPSIGTDTQYF
TRBV6-5	.	.	TRBJ2-1	TGTGCCAGCAGGGAAGGGTTCTCCAAGAATGAGCAGTTCTTC	CASREGFSKNEQFF
TRBV29-1	few	TRBD1	TRBJ2-7	TGCAGCGTCCTGACAGGGGCTCCTACCTACGAGCAGTACTTC	CSVLTGAPTYEQYF
TRBV20-1	few	.	TRBJ1-2	TGCAGTGCTAGCGTGGCTTGGGGCTACACCTTC	CSASVAWGYTF